The 21 T cell receptor beta chains in this list originate from one sample, sequenced in a study of T cells in Graves' hyperthyroidism and ophthalmopathy. RNA transcripts served as the template for amplifying TCR beta CDR3 regions. TCR CDR3 underwent first-round RT-PCR with the HTBI primer set. TCRdb recomputed calls from the multiplex PCR reads with MiXCR, one row per CDR3 protein. The repertoire consists of a few hundred thousand distinct CDR3 sequences, with around 13% occurring once and the leading ten covering approximately 5.8%. The sample consisted of blood. Every receptor here comes from a woman aged 18-29 years with Graves' hyperthyroidism.

To note about this clonotype: A much bigger clone sits one base away, suggesting this may be a read error. The conserved phenylalanine or tryptophan is not found at the CDR3 terminus, so this likely reflects a read error. The chain has TRBV12-3 or TRBV12-4 and TRBJ1-6; TRBD1 is a possible D gene (6 bases). The V gene lost 0 bases and the J gene lost 9 bases, with 12 bases spanning the gap. The CDR3 runs to 15 residues. CDR3 loop: CASSLAGGLGSPLHS. The CDR3 DNA reads TGTGCCAGCAGTTTAGCAGGGGGTCTTGGTTCACCCCTCCACTCT.

This clonotype was counted ten times or more. The rearrangement links TRBV12-3 or TRBV12-4 to TRBJ1-4; 7 nucleotides line up with TRBD1. V dropped 6 bases and J dropped 7; count of bases not matched to a gene: 8. The CDR3 consists of 14 residues. The CDR3 DNA reads TGTGCCAGCAGCCGACCGGGACAGACTGAAAAACTGTTTTTT. Its translation: CASSRPGQTEKLFF.

V gene TRBV20-1 combines with J gene TRBJ1-1, with no clear D. The CDR3 consists of 12 residues. CDR1 is DFQATT and CDR2 is SNEGSKA in the germline V gene (reference sequence). Trimming took off 7 bases at V and 4 bases at J, with 13 bases between the two ends. The chain's CDR3 is CSGLGRSTEAFF. The CDR3 DNA follows: TGCAGTGGGCTGGGTAGAAGCACTGAAGCTTTCTTT.

The rearrangement joins TRBV18 to TRBJ1-2; D call uncertain. This CDR3 has 14 amino acids. V lost 2 bases to trimming and J lost 6 bases, with 13 bases between them. Looked up from germline, CDR1 is KGHSH and CDR2 is LQKENI. The CDR3 loop is CASSPTVRENGYTF. Here the CDR3 DNA reads TGTGCCAGCTCACCAACGGTCCGGGAGAATGGCTACACCTTC.

The chain carries TRBV9 and TRBJ1-1, with D maybe TRBD1 (6 bases). This CDR3 has 13 residues. V was clipped by 0 bases and J by 12 bases, with 15 bases between them. CDR1 is SGDLS and CDR2 is YYNGEE in the germline V gene. In DNA, the CDR3 is TGTGCCAGCAGCGTAGTAGGGGGAAAAGATCCTTTCTTT. It encodes CASSVVGGKDPFF. The full variable domain, rest sourced from reference TRBV9 and TRBJ1-1, is DSGVTQTPKHLITATGQRVTLRCSPRSGDLSVYWYQQSLDQGLQFLIQYYNGEERAKGNILERFSAQQFPDLHSELNLSSLELGDSALYFCASSVVGGKDPFFGQGTRLTVV.

This rearrangement joins TRBV20-1 to TRBJ2-5, with TRBD1 matching 8 bases. CDR3 length equals 13 residues. Trimming cost V 7 bases and J 3 bases; bases outside gene matches: 7. Germline V gene data show CDR1 as DFQATT and CDR2 as SNEGSKA (reference sequence). CDR3 protein: CSVPDRGEETQYF. The CDR3 nucleotides read TGCAGTGTTCCAGACAGGGGTGAAGAGACCCAGTACTTC.

This clonotype was observed a handful of times. The gene calls are TRBV12-3 or TRBV12-4 and TRBJ2-7, with 8 bases lining up with TRBD1. V lost 7 bases and J lost 5; bases outside the gene matches: 7. This CDR3 is 13 amino acids long. In DNA, the CDR3 is TGTGCCAGCACTTTGGACAGGGTCCACGAGCAGTACTTC. Residues: CASTLDRVHEQYF.

About this clonotype itself: The junction and the germline gene differ at one end; a read error may be behind it. This chain links TRBV24-1 with TRBJ2-1; 8 nucleotides line up with TRBD1. The CDR3 is 15 amino acids. CDR1 and CDR2 (germline): KGHDR, SFDVKD. As DNA, the CDR3 is TGTGCCGCCAGTCAAAGCGGACAGGGATACAATGAGCAGTTCTTC. It is translated as CAASQSGQGYNEQFF.

The V call is TRBV6-1, the J call TRBJ2-7; D unclear. There are 14 residues in the CDR3. Germline V gene sequence: CDR1 MNHNS, CDR2 SASEGT. V dropped 6 bases and J dropped 5 bases, with 17 bases sitting between them. The CDR3 is CASSLLDTRNEQYF. The CDR3 bases are TGTGCCAGCAGCCTACTTGACACCAGAAACGAGCAGTACTTC.

This clonotype has a count of ten or more. The genes are TRBV30 and TRBJ1-5, with D hard to call. The CDR3 loop spans 13 amino acids. With 4 bases removed from V and 11 bases from J, the gap between germline ends came to 18 bases. From germline, CDR1 is GTSNPN and CDR2 SVGIG (reference sequence). The CDR3 coding sequence is TGTGCCTGGAAGGCAACGGGTCGTGCGGCCCAGCATTTT. This encodes CAWKATGRAAQHF.

The J gene is TRBJ2-7, the V gene TRBV6-1; TRBD2 agrees at 12 bases. The germline V gene has CDR1 MNHNS and CDR2 SASEGT. The V segment lost 7 bases and the J segment 5 bases; nucleotides outside the gene matches: 18. This CDR3 contains 18 residues. CDR3: CASTVRLAGVPTRNEQYF. The DNA of the CDR3 is TGTGCCAGCACCGTACGACTAGCGGGAGTTCCTACCAGGAACGAGCAGTACTTC.

This clonotype was counted many times. The gene calls are TRBV2 and TRBJ2-1; a weak D match, TRBD2 (5 bases). The CDR3 spans 13 residues. Germline CDR1 reads SNHLY; CDR2 reads FYNNEI. V was pared by 6 bases and J by 5 bases, with 11 bases between. For the CDR3, the DNA is TGTGCCAGCAGGGGAACTAGGAACAATGAGCAGTTCTTC. This encodes CASRGTRNNEQFF.

The rearrangement joins TRBV20-1 to TRBJ2-5; 10 bases map to TRBD2. This CDR3 spans 15 amino acids. The ends lost 4 bases at V and 3 bases at J; junction bases unmatched: 8. From germline, CDR1 is DFQATT and CDR2 SNEGSKA (reference sequence). The DNA of the CDR3 is TGCAGTGCTACCCTGACTAGCGGGCGGAAAGAGACCCAGTACTTC. Its translation: CSATLTSGRKETQYF.

This clonotype showed up many times. This chain connects TRBV2 to TRBJ2-7; 7 bases are a match to TRBD1. The CDR3 sequence is 12 residues long. Germline CDR1 and CDR2: SNHLY and FYNNEI. Losses at the gene ends were 6 bases for V and 6 bases for J; bases not matched to a gene: 5. In DNA, the CDR3 is TGTGCCAGCAGGGGGGACAGTAGCGAGCAGTACTTC. As protein: CASRGDSSEQYF.

There are many counts of this clonotype. The CDR3: CASSWDASSYEQYF. CDR3 in DNA: TGTGCCAGCAGTTGGGACGCTAGCTCCTACGAGCAGTACTTC. The gene calls are TRBV6-1 and TRBJ2-7; the D call may be TRBD1 or TRBD2 (5 bases each). The CDR3 spans 14 residues. The V end was cut by 5 bases, the J end by 0 bases, with 11 bases between. Germline loops: CDR1 MNHNS, CDR2 SASEGT.

Only a few counts were recorded for this clonotype. The gene calls are TRBV4-3 and TRBJ1-4, with D possibly TRBD1 on 6 matching bases. The germline V gene encodes CDR1 LGHNA and CDR2 YSLEER. V was shortened by 1 base and J by 4 bases, with 10 bases between the two germline ends. The CDR3 totals 15 residues. The CDR3 protein is CASSQVTGLNEKLFF. The CDR3 nucleotides are TGCGCCAGCAGCCAAGTAACAGGGCTTAATGAAAAACTGTTTTTT.

This clonotype was seen repeatedly, ten times or more. This rearrangement joins TRBV7-6 to TRBJ2-5, with 10 positions matching TRBD2. The junction had 11 bases not matched to a gene; V was cut back by 6 bases and J by 4 bases. CDR1 is SGHVS, CDR2 FNYEAQ, per germline. This CDR3 contains 16 residues. CDR3 loop: CASRISAGGPGETQYF. The DNA for the CDR3 is TGTGCCAGCAGGATATCAGCGGGAGGGCCGGGAGAGACCCAGTACTTC. Full variable domain (missing parts from reference TRBV7-6 and TRBJ2-5): GAGVSQSPRYKVTKRGQDVALRCDPISGHVSLYWYRQALGQGPEFLTYFNYEAQQDKSGLPNDRFSAERPEGSISTLTIQRTEQRDSAMYRCASRISAGGPGETQYFGPGTRLLVL.

In its sample, this clonotype was seen many times. V is TRBV5-6 and J is TRBJ1-1; 10 bases align to TRBD1. CDR3 length: 16 residues. The germline gives CDR1 SGHDT, CDR2 YYEEEE. V dropped 4 bases and J dropped 4; count of bases not matched to a gene: 10. The CDR3 DNA reads as TGTGCCAGCAGCCGCACCCATCGACAGGGGGCCACTGAAGCTTTCTTT. Protein sequence: CASSRTHRQGATEAFF.

This chain joins TRBV18 and TRBJ2-7, with 9 bases aligning to TRBD2. Germline V gene data show CDR1 as KGHSH and CDR2 as LQKENI. V shed 2 bases, J shed 3 bases, and the junction held 5 bases outside the gene matches. This CDR3 has 15 residues. The CDR3 nucleotides are TGTGCCAGCTCACCAAACGGCGGGGGGGACTACGAGCAGTACTTC. This sequence encodes CASSPNGGGDYEQYF.

The rearrangement uses TRBV4-1 and TRBJ2-1; 10 bases are shared with TRBD1. Trimming at V came to 2 bases and at J to 1 base, leaving 14 bases not matched to a gene. The CDR3 totals 20 residues. The germline gives CDR1 MGHRA, CDR2 YSYEKL. The CDR3 is CASSQRDRGQDSYSYNEQFF. The DNA of the CDR3 is TGCGCCAGCAGCCAACGGGACAGGGGACAGGACTCCTATTCCTACAATGAGCAGTTCTTC.

This clonotype was counted many times. The chain combines TRBV6-1 with TRBJ2-7; tentative D call: TRBD2 (7 bases). CDR1 MNHNS and CDR2 SASEGT come from the germline V gene. The length of the CDR3 is 14 residues. Trimming pared 7 bases from V and 2 bases from J, leaving 15 bases between. The CDR3 DNA is TGTGCCAGCACTGGAGGGGGGGAGGCCTACGAGCAGTACTTC. It translates to CASTGGGEAYEQYF.